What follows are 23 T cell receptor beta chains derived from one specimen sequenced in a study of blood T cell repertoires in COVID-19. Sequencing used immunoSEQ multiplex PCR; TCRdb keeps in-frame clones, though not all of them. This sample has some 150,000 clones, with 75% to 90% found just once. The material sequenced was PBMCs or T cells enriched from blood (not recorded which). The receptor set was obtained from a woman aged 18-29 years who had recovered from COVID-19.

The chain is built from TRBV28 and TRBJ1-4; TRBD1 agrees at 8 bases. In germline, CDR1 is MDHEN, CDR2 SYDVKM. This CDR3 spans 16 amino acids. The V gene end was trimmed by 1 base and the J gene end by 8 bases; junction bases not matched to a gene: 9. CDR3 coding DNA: TGTGCCAGCAGTTTATATCGGACAGGGCTAGGCGAAAAACTGTTTTTT. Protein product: CASSLYRTGLGEKLFF.

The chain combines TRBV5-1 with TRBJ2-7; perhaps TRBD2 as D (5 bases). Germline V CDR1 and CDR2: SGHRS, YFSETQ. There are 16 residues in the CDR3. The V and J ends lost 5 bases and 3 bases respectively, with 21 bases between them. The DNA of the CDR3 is TGCGCCAGCAGTCCCAAAGGCGCAGCGGAGGACTACGAGCAGTACTTC. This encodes CASSPKGAAEDYEQYF.

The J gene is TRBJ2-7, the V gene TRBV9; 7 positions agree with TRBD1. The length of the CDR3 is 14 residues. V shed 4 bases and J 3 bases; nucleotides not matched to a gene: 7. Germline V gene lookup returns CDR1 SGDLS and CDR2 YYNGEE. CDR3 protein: CASSPADRNYEQYF. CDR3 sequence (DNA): TGTGCCAGCAGCCCAGCGGACAGGAACTACGAGCAGTACTTC.

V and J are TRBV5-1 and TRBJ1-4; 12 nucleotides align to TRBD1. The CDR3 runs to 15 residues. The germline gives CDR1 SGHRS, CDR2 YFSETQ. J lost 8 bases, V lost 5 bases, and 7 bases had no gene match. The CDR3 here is CASREPGTGGEKLFF. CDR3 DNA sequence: TGCGCCAGCAGGGAACCCGGGACAGGGGGCGAAAAACTGTTTTTT.

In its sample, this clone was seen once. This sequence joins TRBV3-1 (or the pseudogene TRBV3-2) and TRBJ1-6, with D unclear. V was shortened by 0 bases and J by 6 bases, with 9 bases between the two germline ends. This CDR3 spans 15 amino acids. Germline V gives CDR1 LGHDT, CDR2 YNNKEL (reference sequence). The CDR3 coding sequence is TGTGCCAGCAGCCAAGAGACTCTCGCTAATTCACCCCTCCACTTT. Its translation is CASSQETLANSPLHF.

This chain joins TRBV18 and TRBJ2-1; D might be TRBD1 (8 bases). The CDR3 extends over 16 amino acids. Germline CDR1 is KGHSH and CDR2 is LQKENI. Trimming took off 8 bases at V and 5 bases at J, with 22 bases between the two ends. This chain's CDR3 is CASQTTGAGDHNEQFF. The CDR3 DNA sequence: TGTGCCAGCCAGACGACAGGGGCGGGAGATCACAATGAGCAGTTCTTC.

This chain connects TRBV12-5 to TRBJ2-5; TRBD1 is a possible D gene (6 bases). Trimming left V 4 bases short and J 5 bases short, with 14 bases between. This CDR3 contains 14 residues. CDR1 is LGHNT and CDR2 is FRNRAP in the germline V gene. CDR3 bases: TGTGCTAGTGGTTCGACAGGCGAACGGGAGACCCAGTACTTC. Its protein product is CASGSTGERETQYF.

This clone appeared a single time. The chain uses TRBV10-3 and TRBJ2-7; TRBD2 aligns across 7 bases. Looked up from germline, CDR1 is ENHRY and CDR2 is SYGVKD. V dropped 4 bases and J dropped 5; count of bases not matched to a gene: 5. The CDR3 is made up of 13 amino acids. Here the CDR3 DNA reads TGTGCCATCAGTGGGCGGGAGTACCACGAGCAGTACTTC. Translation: CAISGREYHEQYF.

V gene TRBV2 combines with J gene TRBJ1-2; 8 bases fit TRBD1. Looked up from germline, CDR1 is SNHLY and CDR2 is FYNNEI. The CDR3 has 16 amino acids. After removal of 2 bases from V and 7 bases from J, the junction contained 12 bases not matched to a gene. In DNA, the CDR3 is TGTGCCAGCAGTGAAAACCCATATCAGGGGGCGAGTGGCTACACCTTC. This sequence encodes CASSENPYQGASGYTF.

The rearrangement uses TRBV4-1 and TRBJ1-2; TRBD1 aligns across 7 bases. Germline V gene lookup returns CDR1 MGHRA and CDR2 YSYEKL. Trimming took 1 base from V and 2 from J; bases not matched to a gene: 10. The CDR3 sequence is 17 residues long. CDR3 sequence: CASSQGFTGTANYGYTF. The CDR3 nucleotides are TGCGCCAGCAGCCAAGGGTTCACCGGGACAGCGAACTATGGCTACACCTTC.

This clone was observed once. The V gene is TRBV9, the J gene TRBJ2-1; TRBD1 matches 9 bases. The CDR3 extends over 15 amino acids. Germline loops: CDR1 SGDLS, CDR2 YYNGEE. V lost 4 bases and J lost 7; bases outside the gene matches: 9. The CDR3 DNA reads TGTGCCAGCAGCATTATGGACAGGGGAATTAATGAGCAGTTCTTC. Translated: CASSIMDRGINEQFF.

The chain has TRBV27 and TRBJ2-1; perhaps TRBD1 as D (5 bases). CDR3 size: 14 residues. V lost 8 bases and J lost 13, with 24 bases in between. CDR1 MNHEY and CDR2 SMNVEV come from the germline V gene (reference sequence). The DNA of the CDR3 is TGTGCCAGCCAGCCGTCTGGACACATTTTGTCCCAGTTCTTC. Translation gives CASQPSGHILSQFF.

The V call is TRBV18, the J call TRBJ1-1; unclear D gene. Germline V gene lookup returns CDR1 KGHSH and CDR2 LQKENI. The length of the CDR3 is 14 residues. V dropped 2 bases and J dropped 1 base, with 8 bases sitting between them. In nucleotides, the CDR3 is TGTGCCAGCTCACCAGGGCAGAAGAACACTGAAGCTTTCTTT. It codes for CASSPGQKNTEAFF.

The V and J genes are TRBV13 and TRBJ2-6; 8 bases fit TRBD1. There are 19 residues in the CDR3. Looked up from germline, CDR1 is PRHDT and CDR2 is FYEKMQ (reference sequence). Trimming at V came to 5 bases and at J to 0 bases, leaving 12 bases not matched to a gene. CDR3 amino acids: CASSASDRDISSGANVLTF. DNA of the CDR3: TGTGCCAGCAGCGCCTCGGACAGGGATATAAGCTCTGGGGCCAACGTCCTGACTTTC.

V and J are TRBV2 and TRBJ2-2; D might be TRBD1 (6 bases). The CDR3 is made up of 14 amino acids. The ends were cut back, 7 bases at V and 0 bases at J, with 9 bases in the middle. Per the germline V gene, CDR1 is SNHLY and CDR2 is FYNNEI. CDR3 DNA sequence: TGTGCCAGCATTCGGACAGCGAACACCGGGGAGCTGTTTTTT. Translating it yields CASIRTANTGELFF.

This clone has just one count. The CDR3 DNA reads TGCGCCAGCAGCTTTGGACAGCACACAGATACGCAGTATTTT. Translated: CASSFGQHTDTQYF. This sequence joins TRBV5-1 and TRBJ2-3, with D perhaps matching TRBD1 (6 bases). With 2 bases removed from V and 2 bases from J, the gap between germline ends came to 9 bases. Germline V lookup: CDR1 SGHRS, CDR2 YFSETQ. This CDR3 is built from 14 residues. Full variable domain (missing parts from reference TRBV5-1 and TRBJ2-3): KAGVTQTPRYLIKTRGQQVTLSCSPISGHRSVSWYQQTPGQGLQFLFEYFSETQRNKGNFPGRFSGRQFSNSRSEMNVSTLELGDSALYLCASSFGQHTDTQYFGPGTRLTVL.

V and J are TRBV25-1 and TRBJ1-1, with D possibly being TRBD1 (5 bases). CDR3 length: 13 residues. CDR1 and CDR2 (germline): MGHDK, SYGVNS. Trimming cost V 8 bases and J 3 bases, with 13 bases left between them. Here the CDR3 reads CASSGFGDTEAFF. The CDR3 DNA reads TGTGCCAGCTCAGGGTTTGGGGACACTGAAGCTTTCTTT.

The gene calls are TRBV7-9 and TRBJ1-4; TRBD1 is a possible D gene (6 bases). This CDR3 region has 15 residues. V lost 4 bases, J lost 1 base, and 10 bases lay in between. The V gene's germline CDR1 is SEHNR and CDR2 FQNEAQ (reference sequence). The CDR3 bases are TGTGCCAGCAGCTCCCCCAGGGGAACTAATGAAAAACTGTTTTTT. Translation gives CASSSPRGTNEKLFF. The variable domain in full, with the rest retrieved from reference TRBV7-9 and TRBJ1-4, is DTGVSQNPRHKITKRGQNVTFRCDPISEHNRLYWYRQTLGQGPEFLTYFQNEAQLEKSRLLSDRFSAERPKGSFSTLEIQRTEQGDSAMYLCASSSPRGTNEKLFFGSGTQLSVL.

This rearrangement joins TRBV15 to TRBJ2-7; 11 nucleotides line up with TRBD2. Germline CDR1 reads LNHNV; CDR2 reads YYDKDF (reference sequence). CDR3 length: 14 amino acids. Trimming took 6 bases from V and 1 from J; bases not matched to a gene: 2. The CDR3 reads CATSSGRGSYEQYF. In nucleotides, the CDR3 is TGTGCCACCAGTAGCGGGAGGGGGTCCTACGAGCAGTACTTC.

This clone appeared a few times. The CDR3 nucleotides are TGTGCCAGCAGCAAAAGCCGGTCTGGAAACACCATATATTTT. Translating gives CASSKSRSGNTIYF. This rearrangement joins TRBV3-1 (or the pseudogene TRBV3-2) to TRBJ1-3, with unresolved D. Germline V gene lookup returns CDR1 LGHDT and CDR2 YNNKEL (reference sequence). V dropped 5 bases and J dropped 1 base, with 9 bases sitting between them. CDR3 length equals 14 residues.

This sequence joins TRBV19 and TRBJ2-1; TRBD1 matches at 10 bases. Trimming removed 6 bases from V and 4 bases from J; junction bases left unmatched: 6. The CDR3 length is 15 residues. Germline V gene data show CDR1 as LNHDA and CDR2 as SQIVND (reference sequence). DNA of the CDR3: TGTGCCAGTAGACCGCAGGACAGGGGGTACAATGAGCAGTTCTTC. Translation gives CASRPQDRGYNEQFF. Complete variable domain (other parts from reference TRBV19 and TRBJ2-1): DGGITQSPKYLFRKEGQNVTLSCEQNLNHDAMYWYRQDPGQGLRLIYYSQIVNDFQKGDIAEGYSVSREKKESFPLTVTSAQKNPTAFYLCASRPQDRGYNEQFFGPGTRLTVL.

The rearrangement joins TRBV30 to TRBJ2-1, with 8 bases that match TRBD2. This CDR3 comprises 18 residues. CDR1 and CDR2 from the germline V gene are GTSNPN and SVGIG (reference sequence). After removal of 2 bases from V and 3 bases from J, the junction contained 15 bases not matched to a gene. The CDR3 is CAWSKRGASGFDYNEQFF. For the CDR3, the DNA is TGTGCCTGGAGTAAACGGGGGGCTAGCGGGTTTGACTACAATGAGCAGTTCTTC.

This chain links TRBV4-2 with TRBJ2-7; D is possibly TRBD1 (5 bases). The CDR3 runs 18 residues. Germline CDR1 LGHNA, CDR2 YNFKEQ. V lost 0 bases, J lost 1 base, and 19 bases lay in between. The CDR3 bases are TGTGCCAGCAGCCAAGAGGGATGGGGTCTAGGGGTGTCCTACGAGCAGTACTTC. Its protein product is CASSQEGWGLGVSYEQYF.